Only a few counts were recorded for the clone carrying this T cell receptor (beta chain). The table came from immunoSEQ multiplex PCR; TCRdb's copy has only in-frame clones and leaves some out. The repertoire holds more than 400,000 clones, 90% seen once, with 0.6% in the top ten. Categorization into cohorts depended on clinical history that participants reported. The CDR3 has 16 residues. V was pared by 0 bases and J by 1 base, with 5 bases of the junction left unmatched. CDR1 is SEHNR and CDR2 is FQNEAQ in the germline V gene (reference sequence). The sample is drawn from a study of blood T cell repertoires in COVID-19. Turning to the study itself: The analysed material was cDNA or gDNA that came from T cells, B-cell-depleted T cells, or PBMCs.

The sequenced material came from PBMCs or T cells enriched from blood (not recorded which). The origin of this receptor is a man aged 18-30 years who had recovered from COVID-19. V gene TRBV7-9 combines with J gene TRBJ1-1; 7 bases align to TRBD1. CDR3 sequence: CASSLAQGRGNTEAFF. The CDR3 DNA reads as TGTGCCAGCAGCTTAGCACAGGGGAGAGGGAACACTGAAGCTTTCTTT.